The text below deals with one T cell receptor beta chain. Its antigen is not yet known. Base qualities were left out, and no much larger clone turns up one base away. These data come from a study of T cells in Graves' hyperthyroidism and ophthalmopathy (dated by TCRdb to the late 2010s). Background for the entire study: Peripheral blood was collected at initial diagnosis, before any treatment. To identify distinguishing TCR V-J signatures, a discovery cohort of 100 or so patients was used, comprising 40 to 45 with Graves' ophthalmopathy and 57 with stable Graves' hyperthyroidism. Whether ophthalmopathy could be predicted prospectively was tested in an independent validation cohort made up of approximately 19 hyperthyroidism patients plus 17 patients who later progressed to ophthalmopathy. For training and testing, the 80 to 100 patients in the discovery cohort were randomly divided in a 7:3 ratio. In addition, the study compared T-cell repertoires in thyroid tissue and in blood from 6 or 7 Graves' hyperthyroidism patients. Once sampling was done, hyperthyroidism patients were given methimazole at a starting dose of 30 mg daily, whereas ophthalmopathy patients were given high-dose intravenous methylprednisolone. The paper reports TCR Vbeta CDR3 sequencing of some 140 peripheral blood samples: around 45 ophthalmopathy, around 80 hyperthyroidism and around 17 progressor patients.

Stable Graves' hyperthyroidism was defined as no progression to ophthalmopathy during 18 months of follow-up. Hyperthyroidism patients were aged 18 to 65 years and newly diagnosed, with disease duration of less than 2 months. The study excluded patients with uncontrolled infections, other autoimmune diseases, pregnancy or lactation. Diagnoses relied on clinical symptoms, serum thyroxine and TRAb, thyroid ultrasound and orbital computed tomography. PBMCs were isolated from around 10 ml of fresh peripheral blood by Ficoll-Paque density gradient centrifugation. Trizol reagent was used to extract total RNA, and RNA quality was then checked on an Agilent 2100 Bioanalyzer. At the junction V is shortened by 6 bases and J by 8 bases; bases outside the gene matches: 5. For CDR1 and CDR2, the germline V gene (reference sequence) lists DFQATT and SNEGSKA. The CDR3, from cysteine to phenylalanine, totals 13 residues. The entry retains the CDR3 DNA only, 39 bases that are in frame from base 1.

TCR beta CDR3 regions were amplified from RNA transcripts. For the first round of RT-PCR on the TCR CDR3, the HTBI primer set was used together with the Qiagen OneStep RT-PCR kit. Libraries were constructed in a second round of multiplex PCR, after which size selection and purification were carried out. Libraries were sequenced paired-end with 100 bp reads on an Illumina HiSeq2000. The authors processed their data as follows. SOAPnuke was used to process the raw data, with reads discarded if the reads contained adapters or uncalled bases, had a mean Phred below 15, or lacked an exact constant-primer or identifier match. High-quality paired reads were merged using COPE v1.2.5, and each unique nucleotide sequence was defined as a clonotype. MiTCR v1.1 was used to align clonotypes to the IMGT TRBV, TRBD and TRBJ reference segments. The analysis included only V-J combinations with a frequency above 0.0001, which together covered approximately 99% of the repertoires. A TCS score was defined as the ratio of F50 (clonal expansion) to E x V (chaos), with BLOSUM62-based TCRdist applied between CDR3 peptides within each V-J. Welch's t-statistics and random forest reduced 450 to 600 V-J features to about 13, which were used in a naive Bayes classifier (R e1071). TCRdb reanalyzed the raw reads on its own, using fastp at Q25 for trimming and MiXCR for clone calling, and kept in-frame beta chains. Rows with one shared CDR3 protein collapse into an entry with the most common genes and DNA. TCRdb's processing, not the authors' own work, is the source of the V and J calls. For this sample there are hundreds of thousands of distinct CDR3 sequences; around 16% appear just once. The ten largest make up 13% to 15% of the sample.

Study-level results and caveats: No statistical method was used to set the sample size in advance, and investigators knew the group allocation. In cross-validation, a model built on a 13 V-J signature told ophthalmopathy apart from stable hyperthyroidism with approximately 91% sensitivity and around 81% specificity, and in testing the same model reached 80%/75%. Blood samples also contained most of the expanded thyroid clonotypes (frequency above 0.001), which suggests that blood repertoires may reflect thyroid immune responses. During validation, the model predicted progression to ophthalmopathy a median of approximately 7 months ahead of onset, with almost 71% sensitivity and 72.22% specificity.

The source of this sequence is a woman aged 18-29 years with Graves' hyperthyroidism. This receptor chain uses TRBV20-1 and TRBJ1-6; 9 central bases correspond to TRBD1. Source material: blood. CDR3 sequence: CSAKQGAYSPLHF. The sequenced DNA is TGCAGTGCAAAACAGGGGGCATATTCACCCCTCCACTTT.